This T cell receptor beta chain was obtained from a study of cytomegalovirus exposure and HLA in healthy donors. Study results and caveats: Cytomegalovirus association was assigned to about 150 TCR beta chains.

Per the germline V gene, CDR1 is LNHNV and CDR2 is YYDKDF (reference sequence). The CDR3 consists of 19 residues. The V and J ends lost 1 base and 0 bases, in that order; junction bases with no gene match: 7. Sequencing was performed with immunoSEQ multiplex PCR; in TCRdb, only in-frame clones are kept and a portion is missing. The sample has 150,000 to 200,000 clones, 75% to 90% seen once. A word on this clone: Its antigen is unidentified.

Sequencing was performed on PBMCs. The source of this sequence is a woman younger than 30 in good health and CMV-seronegative. V and J are TRBV15 and TRBJ2-6, with 9 bases aligning to TRBD2. CDR3 nucleotide sequence: TGTGCCACCAGCAGAGGGATAGCGGGAGTAAGCTCTGGGGCCAACGTCCTGACTTTC. Amino acids: CATSRGIAGVSSGANVLTF.